The rows below give T cell receptor beta chains drawn from one sample of a study of blood T cell repertoires in COVID-19. Clones were sequenced by immunoSEQ multiplex PCR, and TCRdb holds only the in-frame ones, with some missing. The table has some 210,000 clones, about 81% seen once. Sequenced sample: PBMCs or T cells enriched from blood (not recorded which). All receptors come from a middle-aged man who had recovered from COVID-19. Both conserved end residues are part of each CDR3. Fields, in order: D gene, J gene, clone size, V gene, CDR3 DNA, CDR3 protein. The D gene is left open where the match is weak. Part of the rows lack a size; the others show once, few, many or a class for expanded clones.

D: TRBD2
J: TRBJ2-2
size: few
V: TRBV7-8
DNA: TGTGCCAGCAAAACTAGCGGGAGGAACACCGGGGAGCTGTTTTTT
CDR3: CASKTSGRNTGELFF

D: -
J: TRBJ2-4
size: -
V: TRBV6-5
DNA: TGTGCCAGCAGTTCAATGAAAAACATTCAGTACTTC
CDR3: CASSSMKNIQYF

D: -
J: TRBJ2-5
size: -
V: TRBV6-5
DNA: TGTGCCAGCAGTTACATGACTAGAGAGACCCAGTACTTC
CDR3: CASSYMTRETQYF

D: -
J: TRBJ1-5
size: -
V: TRBV6-1
DNA: TGTGCCAGCAGTGAGGGCCCACTGGCAAATCAGCCCCAGCATTTT
CDR3: CASSEGPLANQPQHF

D: TRBD1
J: TRBJ2-7
size: -
V: TRBV12-5
DNA: TGTGCTAGTGGTTTGGTACGCGAGACAGGGATATTCTACGAGCAGTACTTC
CDR3: CASGLVRETGIFYEQYF

D: TRBD2
J: TRBJ2-7
size: -
V: TRBV18
DNA: TGTGCCAGCTCACCAAAGGTAGCGGGAGTTAACGAGCAGTACTTC
CDR3: CASSPKVAGVNEQYF

D: TRBD2
J: TRBJ2-1
size: -
V: TRBV5-1
DNA: TGCGCCAGCAGCTTGAAGTGGACTAGCGGGAGAAGGAGCTCCTACAATGAGCAGTTCTTC
CDR3: CASSLKWTSGRRSSYNEQFF

D: -
J: TRBJ2-3
size: -
V: TRBV19
DNA: TGTGCCAGTAGTATAGCGGCGGGACTTAGCACAGATACGCAGTATTTT
CDR3: CASSIAAGLSTDTQYF

D: -
J: TRBJ1-1
size: -
V: TRBV30
DNA: TGTGCCTGGAGTGTACAGGGTAACACTGAAGCTTTCTTT
CDR3: CAWSVQGNTEAFF

D: -
J: TRBJ1-4
size: -
V: TRBV6-5
DNA: TGTGCCAGCAGTTATCGTGGAGGGGAAAAACTGTTTTTT
CDR3: CASSYRGGEKLFF

D: TRBD1
J: TRBJ1-2
size: -
V: TRBV10-3
DNA: TGTGCCATCAGCCCCGGGACAGGTAGGAGTGGCTACACCTTC
CDR3: CAISPGTGRSGYTF

D: -
J: TRBJ1-3
size: -
V: TRBV7-2
DNA: TGTGCCAGCAGCTTAGGAGCTGGAAACACCATATATTTT
CDR3: CASSLGAGNTIYF

D: -
J: TRBJ2-5
size: once
V: TRBV5-1
DNA: TGCGCCAGCAGCTTGGAAAGCGGACAAGAGACCCAGTACTTC
CDR3: CASSLESGQETQYF

D: -
J: TRBJ2-7
size: few
V: TRBV6-5
DNA: TGTGCCAGCAGTTACGAGGGAGGCAGAATAAACGAGCAGTACTTC
CDR3: CASSYEGGRINEQYF

D: -
J: TRBJ1-5
size: once
V: TRBV7-7
DNA: TGTGCCAGCAGCTTTTCCCCCCTATATCCCCCTCAGCCCCAGCATTTT
CDR3: CASSFSPLYPPQPQHF

D: -
J: TRBJ2-7
size: -
V: TRBV19
DNA: TGTGCCAGTAGTATAGTCGCAGGATTCTACGAGCAGTACTTC
CDR3: CASSIVAGFYEQYF

D: TRBD1
J: TRBJ2-1
size: few
V: TRBV7-9
DNA: TGTGCCAGCAGTCCAACAGGGGCCTCCTACAATGAGCAGTTCTTC
CDR3: CASSPTGASYNEQFF

D: TRBD1
J: TRBJ1-2
size: -
V: TRBV4-2
DNA: TGTGCCAGCAGCCAGGACAGGGGGCGTGATGGCTACACCTTC
CDR3: CASSQDRGRDGYTF